By sample share, the clone carrying this T cell receptor (beta chain) is medium-sized. The antigen remains unidentified. This sample stems from a study of spatial heterogeneity in lung cancer. About the study: The count of detected beta-chain sequences consistently exceeded that of alpha-chain sequences.

Study-wide results and limits: Tracking of tumor mutation counts was seen in expanded intratumoral alpha and beta TCR counts.

The V gene lost 4 bases and the J gene lost 2 bases, with 7 bases spanning the gap. CDR1 is SQVTM, CDR2 ANQGSEA, per germline. The length of the CDR3 is 12 residues. TCR cDNA molecules were tagged individually, and each one carried a unique molecular identifier. TCRdb recomputed calls from the 5' RACE reads with MiXCR, one row per CDR3 protein. The sample lists some 6,200 distinct CDR3 sequences, about 14% occurring once. Described time point: sample taken at primary tumor resection. Material for sequencing was whole RNA from tumor, nontumor lung or frozen PBMC, left unsorted. The sequence was obtained from a male donor with early-stage non-small cell lung cancer. This chain links TRBV29-1 with TRBJ2-3, with a possible D match to TRBD2 (6 bases). Specimen: lung tumor tissue, collected at surgery. The CDR3 is CSVGTTTDTQYF. The CDR3 DNA reads as TGCAGCGTTGGGACTACCACAGATACGCAGTATTTT.